This entry is about one TCR beta chain. The target antigen is unknown. The data originate from a study of human T cells and chemical hapten exposure. About the research overall: 2% DPC applied to an approximately 2 cm by approximately 2 cm arm area sensitized donors. Study observations and caveats: TCRs exceeding a frequency of 1 in 1000 stayed unchanged under DPC sensitization.

TCRdb reprocessed the RACE reads with MiXCR, giving one entry per CDR3 protein. The sample has under 300,000 distinct CDR3 sequences; 7.5% to 9% are singletons. With 2 bases removed from V and 2 bases from J, the gap between germline ends came to 19 bases. The CDR3 is made up of 17 amino acids. CDR1 is MGHDK and CDR2 is SYGVNS in the germline V gene. As for time point: pre-sensitization, week 0. Treatment here: therapeutic diphenylcyclopropenone sensitization with weekly scalp DPC. This chain links TRBV25-1 with TRBJ2-7; D is possibly TRBD1 or TRBD2 (5 bases each). This specimen consisted of whole blood, obtained in connection with sensitization to the hapten diphenylcyclopropenone (DPC). This TCR came from a man aged 18 to 30 with alopecia areata. Some clones in this sample may be carry-over from other donors' samples. CDR3 sequence (DNA): TGTGCCAGCAGTGAAACCCCCCGATGGGGGAGCCCCTACGAGCAGTACTTC. It specifies CASSETPRWGSPYEQYF.